The T cell receptor beta chain under discussion was sequenced for a study of cytomegalovirus exposure and HLA in healthy donors. Whole-study results and caveats: Analyzed later, most CMV-associated TCR beta chains appeared HLA-restricted. CMV serostatus was the only immune exposure information that was available.

The ends were cut back, 5 bases at V and 0 bases at J, with 13 bases in the middle. The CDR3 is made up of 15 amino acids. CDR1 MDHEN and CDR2 SYDVKM come from the germline V gene. To note about this clone: Its antigen is as yet unknown.

Use of 60 Vbeta and 13 Jbeta primers characterized the PCR. Measured with immunoSEQ multiplex PCR; TCRdb has only the in-frame clones, and not every one. The data contain about 190,000 clones, over 75% of them singletons. The sequence came from a woman aged 45-65 years in good health and CMV-seropositive. The V call is TRBV28, the J call TRBJ1-1; no clear D gene. Sequencing was performed on PBMCs. CDR3 residues: CASSTPDLMNTEAFF. As DNA, the CDR3 is TGTGCCAGCAGTACACCGGACTTAATGAACACTGAAGCTTTCTTT.